The 6 T cell receptor beta chains below come from one sample, sequenced in a study of technical replicates of blood from four donors. Generated by immunoSEQ multiplex PCR, the TCRdb table keeps only in-frame clones and is missing some. The sample holds over 50,000 clones; 70% to 90% are singletons and the top ten take 4.5% to 6%. The sequenced material came from PBMCs. The receptors originated from a human donor in good health. Some clones in this sample may be carry-over from other donors' samples.

The CDR3 reads CASIGGDHTDTQYF. In DNA form, the CDR3 reads TGCGCCAGCATCGGAGGGGACCACACAGATACGCAGTATTTT. This chain uses TRBV5-1 with TRBJ2-3, with D possibly being TRBD2 (6 bases). The CDR3 has 14 amino acids. Germline V lookup: CDR1 SGHRS, CDR2 YFSETQ. The ends were cut back, 6 bases at V and 2 bases at J, with 13 bases in the middle.

J is TRBJ2-3 and V is TRBV4-2; D gene unclear. CDR3 length: 17 residues. Between the trimmed V and J ends, which lost 0 bases and 0 bases, there was a span of 13 bases. The germline gives CDR1 LGHNA, CDR2 YNFKEQ. The DNA of the CDR3 is TGTGCCAGCAGCCAAGATATTTACACGACTAGCACAGATACGCAGTATTTT. Encoded protein: CASSQDIYTTSTDTQYF.

The CDR3 DNA reads TGTGCCAGCAGCCCCTTCCTCGGCGGGGAGCAGTACTTC. The encoded protein is CASSPFLGGEQYF. The V gene is TRBV6-5, the J gene TRBJ2-7; possibly TRBD2 for D (5 bases). This CDR3 contains 13 residues. Trimming stripped 6 bases from V and 7 bases from J, with 16 bases between. Germline V CDR1 and CDR2: MNHEY, SVGAGI.

This clone was seen only a few times. The V and J genes are TRBV7-7 and TRBJ2-1; 9 bases match TRBD1. J lost 9 bases, V lost 4 bases, and 4 bases had no gene match. Looked up from germline, CDR1 is SSHAT and CDR2 is FNYEAQ (reference sequence). This CDR3 comprises 13 residues. CDR3 DNA sequence: TGTGCCAGCAGCTGGGACAGGGAGACTGAGCAGTTCTTC. Translating gives CASSWDRETEQFF.

The rearrangement links TRBV6-1 to TRBJ1-2, with 7 bases fitting TRBD1. This CDR3 spans 15 amino acids. Germline loops: CDR1 MNHNS, CDR2 SASEGT. With 3 bases clipped from V and 3 bases from J, the junction kept 7 bases outside the gene matches. The CDR3 DNA sequence: TGTGCCAGCAGTGACCCAACCGGGACAGACTATGGCTACACCTTC. This gives the protein CASSDPTGTDYGYTF.

The V call is TRBV4-3, the J call TRBJ2-1, with D possibly TRBD2 on 6 matching bases. Germline V gene lookup returns CDR1 LGHNA and CDR2 YSLEER. CDR3 length: 16 residues. Trimming removed 0 bases at V and 1 base at J, with 10 bases between. CDR3 sequence: CASSQDLGGSYNEQFF. The CDR3 DNA reads TGCGCCAGCAGCCAAGATCTGGGGGGATCCTACAATGAGCAGTTCTTC.